A single sample is the source of the 4 T cell receptor beta chains below, sequenced in a study of cytomegalovirus exposure and HLA in healthy donors. It was with 60 Vbeta and 13 Jbeta primers that the PCR ran. This table comes from immunoSEQ multiplex PCR, and its TCRdb copy is limited to in-frame clones, with some not included. The table lists roughly 100,000 clones, 9.5% to 13% of them singletons. Sequenced: PBMCs. Source of these receptors: a man aged 35 to 55 in good health and CMV-seropositive.

V is TRBV6-5 and J is TRBJ2-7, with D possibly matching TRBD2 (5 bases). The CDR3 spans 14 residues. Germline-derived CDR1 and CDR2 are MNHEY and SVGAGI. Trimming pared 0 bases from V and 3 bases from J, leaving 9 bases between. The CDR3 region is CASSYSREIYEQYF. The CDR3 DNA reads as TGTGCCAGCAGTTACTCGAGGGAGATCTACGAGCAGTACTTC.

This clone has just a few counts. J is TRBJ2-3 and V is TRBV10-1; D remains ambiguous. The ends were cut back, 3 bases at V and 2 bases at J, with 9 bases in the middle. The CDR3 consists of 14 residues. Germline CDR1 reads WNHNN; CDR2 reads SYGVQD (reference sequence). The CDR3 coding sequence is TGCGCCAGCAGTGAAGAGATATCCACAGATACGCAGTATTTT. It codes for CASSEEISTDTQYF.

The chain is built from TRBV6-1 and TRBJ2-5; D is perhaps TRBD1 (6 bases). The DNA matches TRBJ2-7 better at its end, which makes the J call doubtful. This CDR3 is 14 amino acids long. CDR1 is MNHNS, CDR2 SASEGT, per germline. The DNA of the CDR3 is TGTGCCAGCAGTCGTTCCCAGGGGACCTACGAGCAGTACTTC. This sequence encodes CASSRSQGTYEQYF.

This clone was detected only a few times. The chain carries TRBV15 and TRBJ2-3, with 13 bases matching TRBD2. The V segment lost 2 bases and the J segment 3 bases; nucleotides outside the gene matches: 8. Per germline, CDR1 LNHNV and CDR2 YYDKDF (reference sequence). The CDR3 consists of 18 residues. The CDR3 bases are TGTGCCACCAGCAGAACTAGCGGGAGGGGCGTGGGAACAGATACGCAGTATTTT. Translating it yields CATSRTSGRGVGTDTQYF.